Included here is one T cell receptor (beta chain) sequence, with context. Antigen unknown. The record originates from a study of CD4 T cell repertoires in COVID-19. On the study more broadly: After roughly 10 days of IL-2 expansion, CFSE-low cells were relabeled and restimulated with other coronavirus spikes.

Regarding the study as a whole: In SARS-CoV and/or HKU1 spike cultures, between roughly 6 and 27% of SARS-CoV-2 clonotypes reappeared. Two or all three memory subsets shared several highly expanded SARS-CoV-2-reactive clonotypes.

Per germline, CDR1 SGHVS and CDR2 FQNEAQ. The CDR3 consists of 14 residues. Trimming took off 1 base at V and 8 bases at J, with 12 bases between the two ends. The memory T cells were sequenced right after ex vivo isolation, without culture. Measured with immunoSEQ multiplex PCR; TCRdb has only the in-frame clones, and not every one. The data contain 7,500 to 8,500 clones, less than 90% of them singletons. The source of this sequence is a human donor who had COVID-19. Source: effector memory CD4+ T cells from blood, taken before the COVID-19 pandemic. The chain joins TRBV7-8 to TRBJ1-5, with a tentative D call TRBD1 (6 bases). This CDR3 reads CASSLVQGGEPQHF. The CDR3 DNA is TGTGCCAGCAGCTTAGTACAGGGTGGAGAGCCCCAGCATTTT.